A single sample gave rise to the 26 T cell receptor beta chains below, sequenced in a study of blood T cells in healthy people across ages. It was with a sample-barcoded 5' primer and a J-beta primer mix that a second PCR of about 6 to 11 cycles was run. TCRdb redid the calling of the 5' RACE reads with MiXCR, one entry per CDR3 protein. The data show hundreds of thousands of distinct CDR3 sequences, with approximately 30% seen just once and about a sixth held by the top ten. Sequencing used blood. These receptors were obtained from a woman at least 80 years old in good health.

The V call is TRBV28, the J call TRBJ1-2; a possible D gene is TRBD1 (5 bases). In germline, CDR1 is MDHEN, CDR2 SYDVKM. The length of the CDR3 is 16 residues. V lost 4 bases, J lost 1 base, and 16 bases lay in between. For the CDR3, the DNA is TGTGCCAGCAGTTCTCCCGGGACCAAAAATAACTATGGCTACACCTTC. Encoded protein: CASSSPGTKNNYGYTF.

CDR3 amino acids: CATSAQGAEGTF. The CDR3 nucleotides read TGTGCCACCAGCGCTCAGGGGGCGGAAGGCACCTTC. The chain carries TRBV15 and TRBJ1-2; 8 bases line up with TRBD1. Germline lookup yields CDR1 LNHNV and CDR2 YYDKDF (reference sequence). V gave up 5 bases and J gave up 13 bases; unmatched junction bases: 9. This CDR3 is built from 12 residues.

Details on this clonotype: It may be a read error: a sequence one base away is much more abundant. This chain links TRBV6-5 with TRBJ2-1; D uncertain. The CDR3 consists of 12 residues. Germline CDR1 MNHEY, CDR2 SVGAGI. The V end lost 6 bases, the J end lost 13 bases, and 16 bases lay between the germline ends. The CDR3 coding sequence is TGTGCCAGCAGAGCTGCCTCGGAGACCCAGTTCTTC. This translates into CASRAASETQFF.

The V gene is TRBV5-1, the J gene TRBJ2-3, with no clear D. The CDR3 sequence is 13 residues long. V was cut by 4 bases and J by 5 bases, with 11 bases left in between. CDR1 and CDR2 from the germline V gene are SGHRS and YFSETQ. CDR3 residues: CASSPQTGDTQYF. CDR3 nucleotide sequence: TGCGCCAGCAGCCCCCAGACCGGAGATACGCAGTATTTT.

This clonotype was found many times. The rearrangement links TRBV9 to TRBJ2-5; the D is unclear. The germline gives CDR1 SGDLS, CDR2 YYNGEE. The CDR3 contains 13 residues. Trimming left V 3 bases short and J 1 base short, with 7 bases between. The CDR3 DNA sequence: TGTGCCAGCAGCGGAATCTCCCAAGAGACCCAGTACTTC. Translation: CASSGISQETQYF.

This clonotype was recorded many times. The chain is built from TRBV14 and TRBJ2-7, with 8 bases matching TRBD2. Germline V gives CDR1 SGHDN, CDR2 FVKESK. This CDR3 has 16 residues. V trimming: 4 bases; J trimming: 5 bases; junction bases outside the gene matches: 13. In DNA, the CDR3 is TGTGCCAGCAGCCCACTGCGGCGGGGGGTTATGAACGAGCAGTACTTC. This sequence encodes CASSPLRRGVMNEQYF.

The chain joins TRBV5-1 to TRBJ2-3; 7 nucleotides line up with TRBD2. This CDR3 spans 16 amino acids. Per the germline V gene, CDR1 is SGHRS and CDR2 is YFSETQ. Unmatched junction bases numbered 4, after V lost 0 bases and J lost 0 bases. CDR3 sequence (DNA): TGCGCCAGCAGCTTGGGCCCTAGCGGTAGCACAGATACGCAGTATTTT. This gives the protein CASSLGPSGSTDTQYF.

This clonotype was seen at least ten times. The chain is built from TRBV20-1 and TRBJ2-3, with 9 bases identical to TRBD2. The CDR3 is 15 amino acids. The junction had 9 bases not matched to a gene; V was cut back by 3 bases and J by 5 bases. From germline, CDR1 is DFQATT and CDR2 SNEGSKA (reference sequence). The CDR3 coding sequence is TGCAGTGCTAGTTTGAGGCGGGGGGGCGTAGATACGCAGTATTTT. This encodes CSASLRRGGVDTQYF.

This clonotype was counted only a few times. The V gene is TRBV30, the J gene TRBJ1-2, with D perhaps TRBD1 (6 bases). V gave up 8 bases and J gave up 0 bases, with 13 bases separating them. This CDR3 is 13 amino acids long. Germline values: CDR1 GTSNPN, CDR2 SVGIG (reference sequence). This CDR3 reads CAVQGVPNYGYTF. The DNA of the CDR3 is TGTGCCGTACAGGGTGTCCCTAACTATGGCTACACCTTC.

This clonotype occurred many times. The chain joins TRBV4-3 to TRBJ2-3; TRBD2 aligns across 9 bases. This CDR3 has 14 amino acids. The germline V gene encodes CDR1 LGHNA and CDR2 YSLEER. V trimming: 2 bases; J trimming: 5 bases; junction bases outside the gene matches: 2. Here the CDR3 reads CASSQRGGEDTQYF. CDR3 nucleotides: TGCGCCAGCAGCCAACGCGGGGGGGAAGATACGCAGTATTTT.

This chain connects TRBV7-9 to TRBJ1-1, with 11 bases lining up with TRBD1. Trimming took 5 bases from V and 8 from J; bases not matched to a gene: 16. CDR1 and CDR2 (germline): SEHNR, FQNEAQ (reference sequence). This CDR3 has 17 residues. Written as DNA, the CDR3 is TGTGCCAGCAGCCATGGGGGGACAGGGGGTTCGTACTTGGAAGCTTTCTTT. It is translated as CASSHGGTGGSYLEAFF.

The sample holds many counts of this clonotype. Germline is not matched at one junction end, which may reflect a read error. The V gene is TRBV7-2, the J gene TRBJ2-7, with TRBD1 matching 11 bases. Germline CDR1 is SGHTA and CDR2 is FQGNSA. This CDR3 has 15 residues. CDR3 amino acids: CASSLAGTGGYEQYF. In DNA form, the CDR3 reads TGCGCCAGCAGCTTGGCCGGGACAGGGGGCTACGAGCAGTACTTC.

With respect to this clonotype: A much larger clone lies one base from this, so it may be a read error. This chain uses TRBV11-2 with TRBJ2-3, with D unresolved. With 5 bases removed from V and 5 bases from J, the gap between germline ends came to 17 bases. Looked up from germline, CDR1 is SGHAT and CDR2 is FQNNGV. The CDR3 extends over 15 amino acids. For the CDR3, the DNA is TGTGCCAGCAGCATGCAGAGGAACGCACGAGATACGCAGTATTTT. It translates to CASSMQRNARDTQYF.

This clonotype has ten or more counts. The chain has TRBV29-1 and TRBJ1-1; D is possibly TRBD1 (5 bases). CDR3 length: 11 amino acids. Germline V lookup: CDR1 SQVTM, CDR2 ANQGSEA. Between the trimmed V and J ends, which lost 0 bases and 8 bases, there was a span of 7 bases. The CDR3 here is CSVEDRQEAFF. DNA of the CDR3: TGCAGCGTTGAAGATAGACAGGAAGCTTTCTTT.

This CDR3 is CASRFHAGNEQYF. The CDR3 DNA is TGCGCCAGCAGGTTTCACGCAGGGAACGAGCAGTACTTC. The rearrangement links TRBV5-1 to TRBJ2-7, with D possibly matching TRBD1 (5 bases). This CDR3 region has 13 residues. Germline CDR1 SGHRS, CDR2 YFSETQ. Trimming removed 5 bases at V and 5 bases at J, with 14 bases between. Complete variable domain (other parts from reference TRBV5-1 and TRBJ2-7): KAGVTQTPRYLIKTRGQQVTLSCSPISGHRSVSWYQQTPGQGLQFLFEYFSETQRNKGNFPGRFSGRQFSNSRSEMNVSTLELGDSALYLCASRFHAGNEQYFGPGTRLTVT.

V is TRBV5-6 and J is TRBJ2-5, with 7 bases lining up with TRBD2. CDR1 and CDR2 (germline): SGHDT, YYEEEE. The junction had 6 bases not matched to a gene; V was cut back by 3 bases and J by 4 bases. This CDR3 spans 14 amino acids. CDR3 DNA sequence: TGTGCCAGCAGCTGGGTTTGGGGGGGAGAGACCCAGTACTTC. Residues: CASSWVWGGETQYF.

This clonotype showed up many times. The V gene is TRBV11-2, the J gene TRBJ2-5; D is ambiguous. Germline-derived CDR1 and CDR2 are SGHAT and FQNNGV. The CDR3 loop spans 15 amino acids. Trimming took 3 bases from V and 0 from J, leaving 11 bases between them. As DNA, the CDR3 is TGTGCCAGCAGCTTTATTGGGCGGAACCAAGAGACCCAGTACTTC. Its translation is CASSFIGRNQETQYF.

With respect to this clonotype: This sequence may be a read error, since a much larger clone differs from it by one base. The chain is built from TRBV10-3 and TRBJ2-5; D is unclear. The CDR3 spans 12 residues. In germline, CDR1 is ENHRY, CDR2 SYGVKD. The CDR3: CTIAHIQETQYF. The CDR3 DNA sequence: TGTACCATCGCACATATCCAAGAGACCCAGTACTTC.

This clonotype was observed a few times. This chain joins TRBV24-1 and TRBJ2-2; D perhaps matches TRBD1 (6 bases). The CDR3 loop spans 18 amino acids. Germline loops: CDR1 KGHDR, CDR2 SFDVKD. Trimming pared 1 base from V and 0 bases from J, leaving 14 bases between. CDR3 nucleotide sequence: TGTGCCACCAGTGATTTACCTATTGGGACATCGAACACCGGGGAGCTGTTTTTT. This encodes CATSDLPIGTSNTGELFF.

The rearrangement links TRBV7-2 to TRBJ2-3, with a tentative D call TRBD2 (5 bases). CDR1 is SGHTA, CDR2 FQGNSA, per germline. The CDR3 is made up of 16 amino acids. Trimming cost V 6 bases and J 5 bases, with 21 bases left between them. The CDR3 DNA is TGTGCCAGCAGTAGCCAGCTGACTCCCCGGGGAGATACGCAGTATTTT. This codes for CASSSQLTPRGDTQYF.

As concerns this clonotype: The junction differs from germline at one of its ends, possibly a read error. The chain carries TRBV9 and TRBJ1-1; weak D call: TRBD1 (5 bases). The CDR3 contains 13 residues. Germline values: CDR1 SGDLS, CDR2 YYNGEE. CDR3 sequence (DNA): TGTGCCAGCAGCATGGGGGGTAACATTGAAGCTTTCTTT. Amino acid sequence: CASSMGGNIEAFF.

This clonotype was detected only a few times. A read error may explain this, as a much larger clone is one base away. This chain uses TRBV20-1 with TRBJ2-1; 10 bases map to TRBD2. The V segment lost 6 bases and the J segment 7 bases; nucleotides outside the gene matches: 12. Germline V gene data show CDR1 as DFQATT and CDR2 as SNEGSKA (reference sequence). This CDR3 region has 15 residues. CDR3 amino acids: CSADSGGAHCNEQFF. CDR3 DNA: TGCAGTGCGGACAGCGGGGGGGCCCATTGTAATGAGCAGTTCTTC.

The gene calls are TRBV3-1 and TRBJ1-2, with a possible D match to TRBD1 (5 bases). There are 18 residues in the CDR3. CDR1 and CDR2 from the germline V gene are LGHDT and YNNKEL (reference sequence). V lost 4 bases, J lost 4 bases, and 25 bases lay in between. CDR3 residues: CASSPQASGPMIAYGYTF. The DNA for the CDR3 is TGTGCCAGCAGCCCTCAAGCCTCGGGGCCTATGATTGCCTATGGCTACACCTTC.

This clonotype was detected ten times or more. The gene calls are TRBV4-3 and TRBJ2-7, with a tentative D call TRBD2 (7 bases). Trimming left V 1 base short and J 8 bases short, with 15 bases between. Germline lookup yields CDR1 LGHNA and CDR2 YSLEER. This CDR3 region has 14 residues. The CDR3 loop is CASSQVRGAQQQYF. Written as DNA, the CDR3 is TGCGCCAGCAGCCAAGTTCGGGGGGCTCAACAGCAGTACTTC.

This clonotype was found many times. Here the CDR3 reads CASSEGTYSYEQYF. The CDR3 DNA reads as TGTGCCAGCAGTGAAGGGACATATTCCTACGAGCAGTACTTC. The chain recombines TRBV2 with TRBJ2-7; D possibly corresponds to TRBD1 (5 bases). Germline V gene data show CDR1 as SNHLY and CDR2 as FYNNEI. This CDR3 has 14 amino acids. The ends were cut back, 1 base at V and 1 base at J, with 8 bases in the middle.

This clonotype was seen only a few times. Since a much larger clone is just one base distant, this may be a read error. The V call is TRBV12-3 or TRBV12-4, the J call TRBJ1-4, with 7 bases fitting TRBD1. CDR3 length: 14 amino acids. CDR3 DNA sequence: TGTGCCAGCAGTCAGGGGGTAGTTAGTGAAAAACGGTTTTTT. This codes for CASSQGVVSEKRFF.